The 24 T cell receptor beta chains listed next were all sequenced from one sample in a study of T cells after yellow fever vaccination. TCRdb reanalysed the 5' RACE reads using MiXCR and keeps one entry per CDR3 protein. This sample has about 210,000 distinct CDR3 sequences; approximately 3% occur once, and the top ten carry around 3%. The specimen comprised CD4+ T cells sorted from PBMCs, sampled 10 days after the yellow fever booster vaccination. The receptors derive from a man younger than 30 who received the YFV17D yellow fever vaccine.

This clonotype was detected ten times or more. V and J are TRBV11-2 and TRBJ2-7, with D possibly TRBD2 on 5 matching bases. V lost 6 bases and J lost 6, with 21 bases in between. The germline gives CDR1 SGHAT, CDR2 FQNNGV. CDR3 length: 15 residues. CDR3 DNA: TGTGCCAGCAGGGCATTAGGAGGAGTTCCGGCCGAGCAGTACTTC. It codes for CASRALGGVPAEQYF.

This clonotype was counted many times. J is TRBJ2-1 and V is TRBV4-2; 10 nucleotides align to TRBD2. Germline V gives CDR1 LGHNA, CDR2 YNFKEQ. V dropped 0 bases and J dropped 9; count of bases not matched to a gene: 11. CDR3 length: 17 amino acids. The CDR3 DNA is TGTGCCAGCAGCCAAGATAGTGGTAGCGGGGGGATCAGTGAGCAGTTCTTC. Amino acid sequence: CASSQDSGSGGISEQFF.

The rearrangement uses TRBV20-1 and TRBJ2-5, with D perhaps given as TRBD1 or TRBD2 (5 bases each). The CDR3 loop spans 13 amino acids. Trimming cost V 6 bases and J 1 base, with 12 bases left between them. Looked up from germline, CDR1 is DFQATT and CDR2 is SNEGSKA (reference sequence). The CDR3 region has the DNA TGCAGTGCGCCGTTGAGGGGCCAAGAGACCCAGTACTTC. Translated, it gives CSAPLRGQETQYF.

The table lists this clonotype with a few counts. V and J are TRBV11-2 and TRBJ2-2; D uncertain. The ends were cut back, 5 bases at V and 11 bases at J, with 24 bases in the middle. CDR3 length: 16 residues. Germline assignment: CDR1 SGHAT and CDR2 FQNNGV. The CDR3 loop is CASSPHSQTPPRELFF. The CDR3 bases are TGTGCCAGCAGCCCCCATAGCCAGACACCTCCCCGAGAGCTGTTTTTT.

This clonotype was detected a few times. V is TRBV5-1 and J is TRBJ2-7, with 8 nucleotides matching TRBD1. CDR1 is SGHRS, CDR2 YFSETQ, per germline. The CDR3 runs 13 residues. The J segment lost 3 bases and the V segment lost 4 bases, leaving 3 bases of the junction unmatched. For the CDR3, the DNA is TGCGCCAGCAGCGACGGACAGGGCTACGAGCAGTACGTC. It specifies CASSDGQGYEQYV.

This clonotype was counted ten times or more. The CDR3, as DNA: TGTGCCAGCAGTTACACGTCGGGGGGCAGCTCCTACAATGAGCAGTTCTTC. This sequence encodes CASSYTSGGSSYNEQFF. The chain couples TRBV6-2 or TRBV6-3 to TRBJ2-1; a possible D gene is TRBD2 (7 bases). V was trimmed by 2 bases and J by 0 bases, leaving 14 bases between them. This CDR3 has 17 amino acids. Germline CDR1 is MNHEY and CDR2 is SVGEGT.

This clonotype was observed at least ten times. The chain couples TRBV5-1 to TRBJ1-1; 7 bases agree with TRBD1. The CDR3 sequence is 15 residues long. Germline CDR1 SGHRS, CDR2 YFSETQ. The junction had 7 bases not matched to a gene; V was cut back by 1 base and J by 4 bases. CDR3 sequence reads: CASSLTGQGVTEAFF. CDR3 DNA: TGCGCCAGCAGCTTGACAGGGCAGGGGGTCACTGAAGCTTTCTTT.

This clonotype appeared a few times. V is TRBV6-5 and J is TRBJ2-7; 9 positions agree with TRBD2. The CDR3 has 17 residues. V trimming: 2 bases; J trimming: 0 bases; junction bases outside the gene matches: 8. Germline CDR1 is MNHEY and CDR2 is SVGAGI. The CDR3 nucleotides read TGTGCCAGCAGTTACGGGTCTCCAGCGGGGGGCTCCTACGAGCAGTACTTC. It codes for CASSYGSPAGGSYEQYF.

This clonotype was seen repeatedly, ten times or more. This chain connects TRBV7-3 to TRBJ1-1; D is unresolved. The CDR3 totals 13 residues. V lost 5 bases, J lost 3 bases, and 10 bases lay in between. The germline V gene encodes CDR1 SGHTA and CDR2 FQGTGA. CDR3 DNA sequence: TGTGCCAGCAGCAATAATGGGGACACTGAAGCTTTCTTT. This gives the protein CASSNNGDTEAFF.

This clonotype was seen many times. As DNA, the CDR3 is TGCGCCAGCAGGCGGACTAGCGGGGGTTTTGAGACCCAGTACTTC. This sequence encodes CASRRTSGGFETQYF. This rearrangement joins TRBV5-1 to TRBJ2-5; 13 bases are a match to TRBD2. V lost 5 bases and J lost 5; bases outside the gene matches: 6. Germline CDR1 SGHRS, CDR2 YFSETQ. This CDR3 is 15 amino acids long.

As to this clonotype: A clone one base away is much larger, so this may be a read error. The chain links TRBV10-3 to TRBJ2-7; the D call may be TRBD1 or TRBD2 (5 bases each). The length of the CDR3 is 15 residues. Germline V gene sequence: CDR1 ENHRY, CDR2 SYGVKD. V lost 10 bases, J lost 0 bases, and 19 bases lay in between. DNA for the CDR3: TGTGCCAGCAGAGAACCGGGACGGAGCTCCTACGAGCAGTACTTC. Its translation: CASREPGRSSYEQYF.

The chain carries TRBV12-3 or TRBV12-4 and TRBJ2-1; 7 bases map to TRBD1. V was pared by 5 bases and J by 10 bases, with 14 bases of the junction left unmatched. The CDR3 covers 15 residues. DNA of the CDR3: TGTGCCAGCAGTATGACAGGGAGTACCACGGGCGAGCAGTTCTTC. Translating it yields CASSMTGSTTGEQFF.

This clonotype has a count of ten or more. The genes are TRBV4-3 and TRBJ1-1; D may be TRBD1 (6 bases). The V gene lost 5 bases and the J gene lost 4 bases, with 14 bases spanning the gap. CDR3 size: 14 residues. Per the germline V gene, CDR1 is LGHNA and CDR2 is YSLEER. The CDR3 reads CASSSLGGTTEAFF. Written as DNA, the CDR3 is TGCGCCAGCAGCTCTCTGGGGGGCACCACTGAAGCTTTCTTT.

This clonotype appeared many times. V is TRBV20-1 and J is TRBJ2-1; 7 bases align to TRBD2. The J segment lost 4 bases and the V segment lost 0 bases, leaving 6 bases of the junction unmatched. CDR3 length equals 15 residues. Germline CDR1 DFQATT, CDR2 SNEGSKA (reference sequence). The CDR3 DNA reads as TGCAGTGCTAGAGACCAAGCGGGGTTGTACAATGAGCAGTTCTTC. Encoded protein: CSARDQAGLYNEQFF.

This clonotype occurred many times. The rearrangement uses TRBV3-1 and TRBJ1-5, with D possibly matching TRBD1 (5 bases). Germline-derived CDR1 and CDR2 are LGHDT and YNNKEL (reference sequence). V was cut by 5 bases and J by 8 bases, with 16 bases left in between. CDR3 length: 14 amino acids. The CDR3 sequence is CASSEIRVDEPQHF. CDR3 in DNA: TGTGCCAGCAGCGAAATCAGGGTTGATGAGCCCCAGCATTTT.

V usage is TRBV5-6 and J usage is TRBJ1-1; no reliable D call. This CDR3 is built from 12 residues. Between the trimmed V and J ends, which lost 6 bases and 8 bases, there was a span of 14 bases. The V gene's germline CDR1 is SGHDT and CDR2 YYEEEE. The CDR3 here is CASTSLPNEAFF. Here the CDR3 DNA reads TGTGCCAGCACTAGCTTGCCCAACGAAGCTTTCTTT.

V and J are TRBV7-3 and TRBJ2-1; D perhaps matches TRBD2 (7 bases). Germline V lookup: CDR1 SGHTA, CDR2 FQGTGA. This CDR3 spans 13 amino acids. The V end lost 5 bases, the J end lost 7 bases, and 12 bases lay between the germline ends. CDR3: CASSNGGPNEQFF. For the CDR3, the DNA is TGTGCCAGCAGCAACGGGGGGCCGAATGAGCAGTTCTTC.

The rearrangement links TRBV24-1 to TRBJ2-2; D perhaps matches TRBD2 (6 bases). V gave up 5 bases and J gave up 6 bases, with 12 bases separating them. CDR1 and CDR2 from the germline V gene are KGHDR and SFDVKD. The CDR3 has 14 residues. The DNA of the CDR3 is TGTGCCACCAGTGCCGGAGGGCATCCCGGGGAGCTGTTTTTT. It translates to CATSAGGHPGELFF.

The V gene is TRBV3-1, the J gene TRBJ1-5, with unresolved D. The CDR3 spans 17 residues. CDR1 and CDR2 from the germline V gene are LGHDT and YNNKEL (reference sequence). V was clipped by 0 bases and J by 4 bases, with 16 bases between them. Written as DNA, the CDR3 is TGTGCCAGCAGCCAAGAGGTTATGCAGGAAGGTAATCAGCCCCAGCATTTT. It codes for CASSQEVMQEGNQPQHF.

The V gene is TRBV5-4, the J gene TRBJ2-5; tentatively, D is TRBD2 (5 bases). This CDR3 is 13 amino acids long. The V gene's germline CDR1 is SGHNT and CDR2 YYREEE (reference sequence). V was pared by 4 bases and J by 4 bases, with 11 bases between. CDR3: CASSTDGGETQYF. In nucleotides, the CDR3 is TGTGCCAGCAGCACCGATGGAGGAGAGACCCAGTACTTC.

The chain recombines TRBV11-3 with TRBJ1-2, with D uncertain. V gave up 5 bases and J gave up 6 bases, with 7 bases separating them. There are 11 residues in the CDR3. Germline values: CDR1 SGHNT, CDR2 YENEEA. The CDR3 bases are TGTGCCAGCAGCCTCCCAAATGGCTACACCTTC. It yields the protein CASSLPNGYTF.

The J gene is TRBJ2-5, the V gene TRBV20-1, with 8 bases that match TRBD2. V lost 0 bases, J lost 4 bases, and 7 bases stayed unmatched. The CDR3 is 15 amino acids. Germline V gene data show CDR1 as DFQATT and CDR2 as SNEGSKA (reference sequence). CDR3 amino acids: CSARDPGGAGETQYF. CDR3 DNA: TGCAGTGCTAGAGATCCCGGGGGGGCCGGAGAGACCCAGTACTTC.

V and J are TRBV5-1 and TRBJ2-5; D is perhaps TRBD1 (5 bases). V was pared by 4 bases and J by 2 bases, with 15 bases between. CDR1 is SGHRS, CDR2 YFSETQ, per germline. This CDR3 spans 15 amino acids. CDR3 in amino acids: CASSGSTDFQETQYF. The CDR3 region has the DNA TGCGCCAGCAGCGGTTCGACAGACTTTCAAGAGACCCAGTACTTC.

This clonotype has a handful of counts. This sequence joins TRBV20-1 and TRBJ1-6; 8 nucleotides line up with TRBD1. V lost 5 bases, J lost 6 bases, and 9 bases stayed unmatched. The CDR3 has 15 amino acids. Germline CDR1 DFQATT, CDR2 SNEGSKA (reference sequence). CDR3 sequence reads: CSAFGQGFRNSPLHF. The CDR3 DNA sequence: TGCAGTGCTTTCGGACAGGGCTTCCGTAATTCACCCCTCCACTTT.